Below are 19 T cell receptor beta chains sequenced from a single sample in a study of blood T cells in healthy people across ages. For the second PCR, which ran for roughly 6 to 11 cycles, a sample-barcoded 5' primer and a J-beta primer mix were used. TCRdb used MiXCR to reprocess the 5' RACE reads, holding one entry per CDR3 protein. Among roughly 1,700,000 distinct CDR3 sequences listed, about 28% were seen once. Sample: blood. Receptors originate from a woman younger than 45 in good health.

This clonotype was recorded a few times. V and J are TRBV7-6 and TRBJ2-5; D ambiguous. V was trimmed by 5 bases and J by 1 base, leaving 20 bases between them. There are 17 residues in the CDR3. CDR1 and CDR2 (germline): SGHVS, FNYEAQ. As DNA, the CDR3 is TGTGCCAGCAGCCGCCCCGAAGGAGTACCTTTCCAAGAGACCCAGTACTTC. It specifies CASSRPEGVPFQETQYF. The complete variable domain, with remaining parts taken from reference TRBV7-6 and TRBJ2-5, reads GAGVSQSPRYKVTKRGQDVALRCDPISGHVSLYWYRQALGQGPEFLTYFNYEAQQDKSGLPNDRFSAERPEGSISTLTIQRTEQRDSAMYRCASSRPEGVPFQETQYFGPGTRLLVL.

The rearrangement joins TRBV16 to TRBJ2-5, with a tentative D call TRBD1 (6 bases). This CDR3 comprises 15 residues. With 0 bases removed from V and 1 base from J, the gap between germline ends came to 9 bases. The V gene's germline CDR1 is KGHSY and CDR2 FQNENV. In DNA form, the CDR3 reads TGTGCCAGCAGCCAATCAGGACAGACCCAAGAGACCCAGTACTTC. It translates to CASSQSGQTQETQYF.

This clonotype was observed once. The CDR3 ends on some other residue instead of the conserved phenylalanine or tryptophan, so this is likely a read error. V usage is TRBV4-2 and J usage is TRBJ2-5; no clear D. The V end lost 0 bases, the J end lost 2 bases, and 4 bases lay between the germline ends. The CDR3 has 13 residues. Germline V gene data show CDR1 as LGHNA and CDR2 as YNFKEQ. The CDR3 nucleotides are TGTGCCAGCAGCCAAGATGTACAAGAGACCCAGTACGTC. This codes for CASSQDVQETQYV.

This clonotype was counted ten times or more. The chain employs TRBV7-9 and TRBJ2-7; D gene uncertain. The germline V gene has CDR1 SEHNR and CDR2 FQNEAQ (reference sequence). With 3 bases removed from V and 2 bases from J, the gap between germline ends came to 5 bases. The CDR3 has 12 residues. The CDR3 region has the DNA TGTGCCAGCAGCTTCTTAGCCTACGAGCAGTACTTC. This encodes CASSFLAYEQYF. Together with reference TRBV7-9 and TRBJ2-7, the CDR3 gives the full variable domain: DTGVSQNPRHKITKRGQNVTFRCDPISEHNRLYWYRQTLGQGPEFLTYFQNEAQLEKSRLLSDRFSAERPKGSFSTLEIQRTEQGDSAMYLCASSFLAYEQYFGPGTRLTVT.

This clonotype has ten or more counts. The gene calls are TRBV5-6 and TRBJ2-5; 9 bases align to TRBD1. The tail of the sequence fits TRBJ2-7 better, so the J call may be wrong. Germline assignment: CDR1 SGHDT and CDR2 YYEEEE. There are 14 residues in the CDR3. CDR3 residues: CASSFRDRDSEQYF. The CDR3 bases are TGTGCCAGCAGCTTCCGGGACAGGGACAGCGAGCAGTACTTC.

This clonotype appeared a few times. The chain has TRBV7-2 and TRBJ1-5; possibly TRBD1 for D (6 bases). Germline CDR1 reads SGHTA; CDR2 reads FQGNSA. The CDR3 runs to 17 residues. Trimming stripped 5 bases from V and 1 base from J, with 18 bases between. CDR3 amino acids: CASSPPHRVASNQPQHF. The CDR3 DNA sequence: TGTGCCAGCAGCCCCCCCCACAGGGTCGCAAGCAATCAGCCCCAGCATTTT. Variable domain in full (rest from reference TRBV7-2 and TRBJ1-5): GAGVSQSPSNKVTEKGKDVELRCDPISGHTALYWYRQSLGQGLEFLIYFQGNSAPDKSGLPSDRFSAERTGGSVSTLTIQRTQQEDSAVYLCASSPPHRVASNQPQHFGDGTRLSIL.

The V and J genes are TRBV4-3 and TRBJ2-2; tentatively, D is TRBD1 (5 bases). CDR1 is LGHNA, CDR2 YSLEER, per germline. There are 15 residues in the CDR3. Trimming pared 0 bases from V and 6 bases from J, leaving 11 bases between. Here the CDR3 reads CASSQESSRAGELFF. The CDR3 region has the DNA TGCGCCAGCAGCCAAGAAAGTAGCAGGGCCGGGGAGCTGTTTTTT.

This rearrangement joins TRBV3-1 to TRBJ2-3; 16 bases line up with TRBD2. V lost 1 base and J lost 8; bases outside the gene matches: 6. Germline V gives CDR1 LGHDT, CDR2 YNNKEL (reference sequence). This CDR3 is 17 amino acids long. The CDR3 sequence: CASSQAGLAGGRVTQYF. As DNA, the CDR3 is TGTGCCAGCAGCCAAGCGGGACTAGCGGGAGGGCGAGTTACGCAGTATTTT.

The table lists this clonotype with many counts. The gene calls are TRBV2 and TRBJ1-4; unclear D gene. This CDR3 contains 13 residues. V was trimmed by 4 bases and J by 0 bases, leaving 3 bases between them. The germline CDR1 and CDR2 sequences are SNHLY and FYNNEI. CDR3: CASSGTTNEKLFF. The DNA of the CDR3 is TGTGCCAGCAGTGGGACAACTAATGAAAAACTGTTTTTT.

With respect to this clonotype: The junction departs from the called germline gene at one end, perhaps through a read error. The gene calls are TRBV20-1 and TRBJ1-2; 8 positions match TRBD1. CDR3 length: 12 amino acids. Germline CDR1 DFQATT, CDR2 SNEGSKA (reference sequence). CDR3: CSVRTGLAGYTF. CDR3 nucleotides: TGCAGTGTACGGACAGGGCTGGCTGGCTACACTTTC.

The J gene is TRBJ2-5, the V gene TRBV5-5; TRBD1 matches at 9 bases. The junction had 7 bases not matched to a gene; V was cut back by 0 bases and J by 7 bases. Per the germline V gene, CDR1 is SGHKS and CDR2 is YYEKEE (reference sequence). This CDR3 contains 15 residues. The CDR3 here is CASSLGGTGSVTQYF. The DNA of the CDR3 is TGTGCCAGCAGCTTGGGTGGGACAGGGAGTGTGACCCAGTACTTC.

As concerns this clonotype: A single base separates this from a much larger clone, so it may be a read error. The rearrangement joins TRBV6-1 to TRBJ2-1; tentative D call: TRBD2 (6 bases). V lost 7 bases, J lost 10 bases, and 17 bases lay in between. Germline V gene data show CDR1 as MNHNS and CDR2 as SASEGT. This CDR3 region has 13 residues. Written as DNA, the CDR3 is TGTGCCAGCAACTGGAGGGAAACCTACGAGCAGTTCTTC. Translating it yields CASNWRETYEQFF.

This clonotype was observed a few times. The CDR3 region has the DNA TGTGCCAGCAGCTGGAGCAGAGAGACCCAGTACTTC. Translation: CASSWSRETQYF. The gene calls are TRBV7-2 and TRBJ2-5; D gene unclear. Germline assignment: CDR1 SGHTA and CDR2 FQGNSA. Trimming shortened V by 4 bases and J by 4 bases, and 7 bases separated the two germline ends. There are 12 residues in the CDR3.

This chain links TRBV5-5 with TRBJ2-5, with 7 bases that match TRBD2. Matching the DNA end better, TRBJ2-7 makes the J call doubtful. CDR3 length: 14 residues. CDR1 is SGHKS, CDR2 YYEKEE, per germline (reference sequence). The chain's CDR3 is CASSFTDGGYEQYF. The CDR3 DNA reads as TGTGCCAGCAGCTTCACCGACGGGGGGTACGAGCAGTACTTC.

The rearrangement links TRBV29-1 to TRBJ2-7, with D perhaps TRBD2 (5 bases). V was shortened by 5 bases and J by 0 bases, with 11 bases between the two germline ends. Germline V gene sequence: CDR1 SQVTM, CDR2 ANQGSEA. This CDR3 is 13 amino acids long. CDR3 residues: CSVTSGFSYEQYF. CDR3 sequence (DNA): TGCAGCGTTACCTCGGGGTTCTCCTACGAGCAGTACTTC.

This clonotype came up many times. The CDR3 protein is CASMMTLLVYEQYF. The DNA for the CDR3 is TGTGCCAGCATGATGACTCTCCTAGTCTACGAGCAGTACTTC. V usage is TRBV6-2 or TRBV6-3 and J usage is TRBJ2-7; D call uncertain. Trimming pared 7 bases from V and 3 bases from J, leaving 16 bases between. The CDR3 sequence is 14 residues long. Germline CDR1 reads MNHEY; CDR2 reads SVGEGT.

V usage is TRBV6-5 and J usage is TRBJ1-2; 7 nucleotides align to TRBD1. With 4 bases clipped from V and 3 bases from J, the junction kept 11 bases outside the gene matches. The CDR3 is 16 residues long. From germline, CDR1 is MNHEY and CDR2 SVGAGI. The CDR3 region has the DNA TGTGCCAGCAGTTCCCTCCGGGACAGAGATCACTATGGCTACACCTTC. This sequence encodes CASSSLRDRDHYGYTF.

The chain has TRBV4-1 and TRBJ1-5; D is undetermined. This CDR3 has 16 residues. From germline, CDR1 is MGHRA and CDR2 YSYEKL. Trimming took off 4 bases at V and 4 bases at J, with 17 bases between the two ends. The CDR3 protein is CASSPLGTLLNQPQHF. CDR3 bases: TGCGCCAGCAGCCCCCTGGGAACGCTCCTGAATCAGCCCCAGCATTTT.

The rearrangement uses TRBV7-2 and TRBJ2-7; the D gene is possibly TRBD2 (6 bases). The J call may be incorrect, as the DNA end agrees better with TRBJ2-5. Germline V gene sequence: CDR1 SGHTA, CDR2 FQGNSA. The CDR3 length is 13 residues. In DNA form, the CDR3 reads TGTGCCTCCTCGACTAGGCCCCAGGAGACCCAGTACTTC. Translated: CASSTRPQETQYF.